Detailed here is one T cell receptor (beta chain). Its cognate antigen is unknown. TCRdb re-derived calls from the reads in MiXCR, one entry per CDR3 protein. The sample yields 63,000 or so distinct CDR3 sequences, more than 45% seen once. The data were obtained in a study of type 1 regulatory T cells. In the study overall: An in vitro protocol generated T-allo10, a Tr1-enriched, alloantigen-specific CD4 T cell product. Study-wide findings and caveats: Tr1 cells had a more restricted TCR repertoire than non-Tr1 cells.

Trimming pared 0 bases from V and 4 bases from J, leaving 11 bases between. The CDR3 has 15 amino acids. Germline values: CDR1 SGHNT, CDR2 YYREEE (reference sequence). Source material: cultured non-Tr1 T cells, either the whole culture or a sorted T cell fraction (not recorded which). The receptor was isolated from a human donor in good health. This chain links TRBV5-4 with TRBJ2-1; a weak D match, TRBD2 (5 bases). CDR3 sequence reads: CASSLGLASYNEQFF. CDR3 coding DNA: TGTGCCAGCAGCTTGGGGCTAGCCTCTTACAATGAGCAGTTCTTC. Looking up the rest from reference TRBV5-4 and TRBJ2-1 gives the full variable domain: ETGVTQSPTHLIKTRGQQVTLRCSSQSGHNTVSWYQQALGQGPQFIFQYYREEENGRGNFPPRFSGLQFPNYSSELNVNALELDDSALYLCASSLGLASYNEQFFGPGTRLTVL.